This T cell receptor beta chain was identified in a study of CD8+ T cells in alopecia areata. In each case, RNA was isolated and then reverse transcribed into cDNA as the sequencing template. Sequenced by immunoSEQ multiplex PCR; TCRdb stores in-frame clones only, minus some. This sample yields about 74,000 clones, of which roughly 28% are seen a single time; more than 13% belongs to the top ten. Findings of the study overall: Clonality in the scalp and expanded CD8+ clones ranked among the top 100 were significantly decreased by tofacitinib.

Trimming cost V 4 bases and J 1 base; bases outside gene matches: 2. In germline, CDR1 is MNHEY, CDR2 SMNVEV (reference sequence). This CDR3 contains 15 residues. A word on this clone: Its antigen is unidentified.

The treatment is: oral pan-JAK inhibitor, 5-10 mg twice daily. This receptor was identified in a human donor with alopecia areata. This chain uses TRBV27 with TRBJ1-2; TRBD1 aligns across 11 bases. The sequencing here drew on CD8+ T cells sorted from blood, taken at week 4, from a patient treated with tofacitinib. In nucleotides, the CDR3 is TGTGCCAGCAGTTGGACAGGGGGCGGTAACTATGGCTACACCTTC. Translating it yields CASSWTGGGNYGYTF.